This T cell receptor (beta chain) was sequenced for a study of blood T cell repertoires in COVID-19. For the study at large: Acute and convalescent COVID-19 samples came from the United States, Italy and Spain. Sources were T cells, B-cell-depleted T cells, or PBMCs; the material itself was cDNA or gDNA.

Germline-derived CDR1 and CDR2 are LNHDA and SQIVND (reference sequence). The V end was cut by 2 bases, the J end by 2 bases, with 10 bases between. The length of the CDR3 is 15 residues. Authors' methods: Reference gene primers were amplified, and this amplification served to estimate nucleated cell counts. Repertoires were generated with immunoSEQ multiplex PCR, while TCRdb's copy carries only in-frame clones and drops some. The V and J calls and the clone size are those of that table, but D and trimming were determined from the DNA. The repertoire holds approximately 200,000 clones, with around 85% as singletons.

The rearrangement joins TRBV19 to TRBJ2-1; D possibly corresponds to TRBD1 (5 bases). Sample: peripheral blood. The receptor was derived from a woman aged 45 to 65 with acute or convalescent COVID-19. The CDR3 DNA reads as TGTGCCAGTAGTATAAGGGGTCAGACCTACAATGAGCAGTTCTTC. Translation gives CASSIRGQTYNEQFF.